The 4 T cell receptor beta chains below come from one sample, sequenced in a study of blood T cell repertoires in COVID-19. This table comes from immunoSEQ multiplex PCR, and its TCRdb copy is limited to in-frame clones, with some not included. The repertoire holds more than 85,000 clones, with 80% as singletons. Sequencing input: peripheral blood. These receptors were taken from a human donor in a cohort sampled during active or convalescent COVID-19.

This chain joins TRBV7-8 and TRBJ1-5, with TRBD1 identical over 8 bases. V lost 3 bases and J lost 0; bases outside the gene matches: 7. CDR3 length equals 17 residues. The germline CDR1 and CDR2 sequences are SGHVS and FQNEAQ. The CDR3: CASSFGTGGYSNQPQHF. CDR3 sequence (DNA): TGTGCCAGCAGCTTCGGGACAGGAGGTTATAGCAATCAGCCCCAGCATTTT.

This clone turned up a few times. V is TRBV19 and J is TRBJ2-7; 8 nucleotides line up with TRBD2. The CDR3 totals 16 residues. CDR1 is LNHDA and CDR2 is SQIVND in the germline V gene (reference sequence). With 4 bases clipped from V and 2 bases from J, the junction kept 10 bases outside the gene matches. Here the CDR3 DNA reads TGTGCCAGTAGTAAGGGAGCGGGGGCCTCCACCTACGAGCAGTACTTC. Protein sequence: CASSKGAGASTYEQYF.

This clone was seen a few times. The chain links TRBV7-9 to TRBJ2-3; unclear D gene. V lost 5 bases and J lost 2, with 11 bases in between. Germline values: CDR1 SEHNR, CDR2 FQNEAQ (reference sequence). CDR3 size: 14 residues. The CDR3 DNA reads as TGTGCCAGCAGCCGATTCGGTCACACAGATACGCAGTATTTT. Amino acids: CASSRFGHTDTQYF.

V and J are TRBV7-2 and TRBJ1-2; D is ambiguous. The CDR3 contains 14 residues. Trimming cost V 2 bases and J 2 bases, with 9 bases left between them. CDR1 and CDR2 from the germline V gene are SGHTA and FQGNSA. The CDR3 region is CASSLPPSNYGYTF. The CDR3 region has the DNA TGTGCCAGCAGCTTACCCCCGTCCAACTATGGCTACACCTTC.